This T cell receptor beta chain was identified in a study of CD8+CD57+ T cells in acquired aplastic anemia. The CDR3 extends over 14 amino acids. Looked up from germline, CDR1 is KGHDR and CDR2 is SFDVKD. CD8+CD57+ cell expansion, shown by flow cytometry, had occurred in the patients selected for sequencing. Genomic DNA templated the TCR beta VDJ and CDR3 profiling. Via MiXCR, TCRdb re-called the reads, giving one row per CDR3 protein. The sample shows more than 250,000 distinct CDR3 sequences, less than 85% of them seen only once. Worth noting for this clonotype: A junction end diverges from the germline sequence, so it may reflect a read error.

The sequence was collected from a human donor with aplastic anemia. The chain is built from TRBV24-1 and TRBJ2-3; TRBD2 aligns across 8 bases. The sample comprised sorted CD4+, CD8+, or CD8+CD57+ T cells (not recorded which) from PBMCs. CDR3 nucleotide sequence: TGTGCCACCGGCACCATCGGGAGGGGGGATGCGCAGTATTTC. This translates into CATGTIGRGDAQYF.